Listed here are 13 T cell receptor beta chains from one sample, sequenced in a study of shared clonotypes between healthy human individuals. TCRdb keeps only in-frame clones here, not all; method: immunoSEQ multiplex PCR. The sample includes roughly 2.5 million clones, approximately 94% of them seen just once. The sequenced sample was naive CD4+ T cells sorted from blood. Regarding subset: CD45RA+ positively selected. All receptors come from a man younger than 35 in good health.

This chain uses TRBV5-1 with TRBJ2-5; D not resolved. Trimming removed 4 bases at V and 2 bases at J, with 9 bases between. CDR3 length equals 13 residues. CDR1 and CDR2 (germline): SGHRS, YFSETQ. The CDR3 region has the DNA TGCGCCAGCAGCCCAATACTTCAAGAGACCCAGTACTTC. It encodes CASSPILQETQYF.

The chain recombines TRBV11-2 with TRBJ2-5; 8 bases are a match to TRBD1. J was trimmed by 4 bases and V by 7 bases; bases with no gene match: 14. This CDR3 is 16 amino acids long. Germline V gene lookup returns CDR1 SGHAT and CDR2 FQNNGV. The chain's CDR3 is CASTTRQGAKGETQYF. CDR3 sequence (DNA): TGTGCCAGCACGACGCGGCAGGGGGCGAAAGGAGAGACCCAGTACTTC. Full variable domain (outside the CDR3, taken from reference TRBV11-2 and TRBJ2-5): EAGVAQSPRYKIIEKRQSVAFWCNPISGHATLYWYQQILGQGPKLLIQFQNNGVVDDSQLPKDRFSAERLKGVDSTLKIQPAKLEDSAVYLCASTTRQGAKGETQYFGPGTRLLVL.

This clone was seen just once. The V call is TRBV5-6, the J call TRBJ2-7; 12 bases align to TRBD1. The V gene's germline CDR1 is SGHDT and CDR2 YYEEEE. The V and J ends lost 3 bases and 2 bases, in that order; junction bases with no gene match: 6. The CDR3 totals 16 residues. CDR3 coding DNA: TGTGCCAGCAGCTCCGGGACAGGGGGCCGAGCCTACGAGCAGTACTTC. Residues: CASSSGTGGRAYEQYF. Combining the CDR3 with reference TRBV5-6 and TRBJ2-7 gives the whole variable domain DAGVTQSPTHLIKTRGQQVTLRCSPKSGHDTVSWYQQALGQGPQFIFQYYEEEERQRGNFPDRFSGHQFPNYSSELNVNALLLGDSALYLCASSSGTGGRAYEQYFGPGTRLTVT.

This clone was seen just once. V is TRBV7-2 and J is TRBJ2-7; 7 positions match TRBD1. The CDR3 covers 15 residues. Germline CDR1 reads SGHTA; CDR2 reads FQGNSA. The J segment lost 3 bases and the V segment lost 5 bases, leaving 10 bases of the junction unmatched. The CDR3 nucleotides are TGTGCCAGCAGCCCCGGACCGGGACAGAACTACGAGCAGTACTTC. It is translated as CASSPGPGQNYEQYF.

The J gene is TRBJ1-6, the V gene TRBV14; possibly TRBD1 for D (5 bases). CDR3 size: 16 residues. V was pared by 3 bases and J by 4 bases, with 13 bases between. Germline loops: CDR1 SGHDN, CDR2 FVKESK. CDR3 loop: CASSHSGDWYNSPLHF. The CDR3 DNA follows: TGTGCCAGCAGCCACTCGGGGGATTGGTATAATTCACCCCTCCACTTT.

This clone was detected a few times. The gene calls are TRBV19 and TRBJ1-2; D might be TRBD1 (6 bases). V was cut by 10 bases and J by 8 bases, with 20 bases left in between. Germline V CDR1 and CDR2: LNHDA, SQIVND (reference sequence). CDR3 length: 13 amino acids. In DNA, the CDR3 is TGTGCCACCAGCCCGGACAGCTACTTGGGCTACACCTTC. Protein product: CATSPDSYLGYTF.

V usage is TRBV29-1 and J usage is TRBJ2-3, with 7 bases that match TRBD1. Germline CDR1 SQVTM, CDR2 ANQGSEA. CDR3 size: 11 residues. V gave up 7 bases and J gave up 4 bases; unmatched junction bases: 2. CDR3: CSGQGPDTQYF. DNA for the CDR3: TGCAGCGGACAGGGCCCAGATACGCAGTATTTT.

This rearrangement joins TRBV5-6 to TRBJ2-1; 11 nucleotides agree with TRBD2. This CDR3 spans 19 amino acids. The trim removed 0 bases at V and 5 bases at J, leaving 13 bases unmatched. CDR1 is SGHDT, CDR2 YYEEEE, per germline. The CDR3 loop reads CASSLEPGRGTSGNNEQFF. DNA for the CDR3: TGTGCCAGCAGCTTGGAGCCAGGGCGAGGGACTAGCGGTAACAATGAGCAGTTCTTC. The full variable domain, its missing parts supplied by reference TRBV5-6 and TRBJ2-1, is DAGVTQSPTHLIKTRGQQVTLRCSPKSGHDTVSWYQQALGQGPQFIFQYYEEEERQRGNFPDRFSGHQFPNYSSELNVNALLLGDSALYLCASSLEPGRGTSGNNEQFFGPGTRLTVL.

The J gene is TRBJ2-7, the V gene TRBV10-2, with TRBD2 identical over 7 bases. There are 12 residues in the CDR3. J gave up 3 bases and V 6 bases, and 2 bases lay outside the gene matches. The germline CDR1 and CDR2 sequences are WSHSY and SAAADI. The CDR3 spells CASRPGGYEQYF. CDR3 DNA sequence: TGCGCCAGCAGGCCGGGGGGCTACGAGCAGTACTTC.

This chain joins TRBV6-6 and TRBJ2-1; TRBD1 agrees at 10 bases. This CDR3 spans 14 amino acids. With 10 bases clipped from V and 7 bases from J, the junction kept 10 bases outside the gene matches. CDR1 and CDR2 (germline): MNHNY, SVGAGI (reference sequence). The CDR3 region is CATCWTGGKNEQFF. The CDR3 DNA reads TGTGCCACCTGTTGGACAGGGGGGAAAAATGAGCAGTTCTTC.

V gene TRBV12-5 combines with J gene TRBJ1-2, with D possibly being TRBD1 (6 bases). The CDR3 runs 14 residues. V lost 8 bases and J 8 bases, leaving 21 bases between the germline ends. Germline V CDR1 and CDR2: LGHNT, FRNRAP. The CDR3: CASSLQPGAGGYTF. In DNA form, the CDR3 reads TGTGCTAGTAGCCTCCAGCCGGGGGCGGGGGGCTACACCTTC. Drawing the rest from reference TRBV12-5 and TRBJ1-2, the complete variable domain is DARVTQTPRHKVTEMGQEVTMRCQPILGHNTVFWYRQTMMQGLELLAYFRNRAPLDDSGMPKDRFSAEMPDATLATLKIQPSEPRDSAVYFCASSLQPGAGGYTFGSGTRLTVV.

V usage is TRBV6-5 and J usage is TRBJ2-3; weak D call: TRBD1 (6 bases). The CDR3 loop spans 13 amino acids. Germline V gene data show CDR1 as MNHEY and CDR2 as SVGAGI. V lost 6 bases and J lost 4, with 11 bases in between. CDR3 sequence: CASSPGTPDTQYF. As DNA, the CDR3 is TGTGCCAGCAGCCCGGGGACACCAGATACGCAGTATTTT.

V and J are TRBV14 and TRBJ2-5, with 12 nucleotides matching TRBD2. The CDR3 extends over 15 amino acids. Germline V gives CDR1 SGHDN, CDR2 FVKESK. The V gene end was trimmed by 3 bases and the J gene end by 5 bases; junction bases not matched to a gene: 4. The DNA of the CDR3 is TGTGCCAGCAGCCATCTAGCGGGAGGGGTTGAGACCCAGTACTTC. Its translation: CASSHLAGGVETQYF.